This entry features one TCR beta chain sequence. These data come from a study of blood T cell repertoires in COVID-19. Clones were sequenced by immunoSEQ multiplex PCR, and TCRdb holds only the in-frame ones, with some missing. The data hold 200,000 to 300,000 clones, with 80% to 90% observed a single time. The origin of this receptor is a man in his fifties or sixties with acute or convalescent COVID-19. The sample consisted of peripheral blood.

CDR3 amino acids: CASSISWQGRSYNSPLHF. CDR3 sequence (DNA): TGTGCCAGTAGTATAAGCTGGCAGGGTCGGTCCTATAATTCACCCCTCCACTTT. The chain links TRBV19 to TRBJ1-6, with D perhaps TRBD1 (5 bases). The CDR3 covers 18 residues. The ends were cut back, 2 bases at V and 1 base at J, with 15 bases in the middle. Germline V gene sequence: CDR1 LNHDA, CDR2 SQIVND (reference sequence).